This entry lists 3 T cell receptor beta chains sequenced from one sample in a study of blood T cell repertoires in COVID-19. Using immunoSEQ multiplex PCR, the repertoire was profiled, and TCRdb retains in-frame clones only, with some absent. The sample consists of roughly 17,000 clones, 93% of them appearing once. Sequencing input: peripheral blood. The receptors come from a human donor in a cohort sampled during active COVID-19.

The rearrangement joins TRBV28 to TRBJ2-7; 7 bases match TRBD2. J was trimmed by 1 base and V by 5 bases; bases with no gene match: 8. From germline, CDR1 is MDHEN and CDR2 SYDVKM. CDR3 length: 15 amino acids. Written as DNA, the CDR3 is TGTGCCAGCAGTAGTTTAGGACTAGAATCCTACGAGCAGTACTTC. This codes for CASSSLGLESYEQYF.

V gene TRBV11-2 combines with J gene TRBJ2-1, with 9 bases fitting TRBD1. CDR3 length: 18 amino acids. Unmatched junction bases numbered 11, after V lost 4 bases and J lost 1 base. CDR1 is SGHAT and CDR2 is FQNNGV in the germline V gene. The CDR3 loop reads CASSWRTGEGRSYNEQFF. CDR3 DNA sequence: TGTGCCAGCAGCTGGAGGACAGGGGAAGGGAGGTCCTACAATGAGCAGTTCTTC.

The rearrangement uses TRBV19 and TRBJ1-5, with 7 nucleotides matching TRBD1. J was trimmed by 6 bases and V by 6 bases; bases with no gene match: 11. The length of the CDR3 is 15 residues. The germline V gene encodes CDR1 LNHDA and CDR2 SQIVND (reference sequence). CDR3 loop: CASSTGTRGSQPQHF. The CDR3, as DNA: TGTGCCAGTAGCACCGGTACCAGGGGGTCTCAGCCCCAGCATTTT.